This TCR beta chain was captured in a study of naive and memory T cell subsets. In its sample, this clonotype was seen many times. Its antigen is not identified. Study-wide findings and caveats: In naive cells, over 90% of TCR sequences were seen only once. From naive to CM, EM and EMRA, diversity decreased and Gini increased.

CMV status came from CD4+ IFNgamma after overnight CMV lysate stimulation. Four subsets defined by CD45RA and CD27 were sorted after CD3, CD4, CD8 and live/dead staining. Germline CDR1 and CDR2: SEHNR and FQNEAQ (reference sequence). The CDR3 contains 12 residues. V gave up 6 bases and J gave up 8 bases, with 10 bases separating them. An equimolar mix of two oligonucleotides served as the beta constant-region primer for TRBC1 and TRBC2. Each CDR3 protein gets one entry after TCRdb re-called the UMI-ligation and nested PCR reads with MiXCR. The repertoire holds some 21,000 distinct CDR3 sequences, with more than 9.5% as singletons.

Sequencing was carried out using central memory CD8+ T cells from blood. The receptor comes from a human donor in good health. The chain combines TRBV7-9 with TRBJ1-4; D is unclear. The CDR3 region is CASSRNGEKLFF. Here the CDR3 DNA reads TGTGCCAGCAGTAGAAACGGGGAAAAACTGTTTTTT. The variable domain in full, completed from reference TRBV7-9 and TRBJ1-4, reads DTGVSQNPRHKITKRGQNVTFRCDPISEHNRLYWYRQTLGQGPEFLTYFQNEAQLEKSRLLSDRFSAERPKGSFSTLEIQRTEQGDSAMYLCASSRNGEKLFFGSGTQLSVL.